This TCR beta chain was profiled in a study of T cell repertoires in cytomegalovirus infection. Study-level results: Public TCR beta family frequency separated CMV-and-HLA carriers, including in an independent cohort.

This CDR3 region has 14 residues. CDR1 DFQATT and CDR2 SNEGSKA come from the germline V gene (reference sequence). V lost 0 bases and J 5 bases, leaving 11 bases between the germline ends. TCRdb itself ran the reads through MiXCR, one entry per CDR3 protein. The sample yields roughly 920,000 distinct CDR3 sequences, around 30% seen once. In regard to this clonotype: Antigen unknown.

This chain uses TRBV20-1 with TRBJ2-1; D possibly matches TRBD1 or TRBD2 (6 bases each). Sample: cultured CD8+ T cells from PBMCs, taken from culture after CMV antigen stimulation. This TCR was sampled from a human donor in good health (CMV status not recorded). Some clones in this sample may be carry-over from other donors' samples. As DNA, the CDR3 is TGCAGTGCTAGAGATAAGGGGGGAAACAATGAGCAGTTCTTC. Protein sequence: CSARDKGGNNEQFF.